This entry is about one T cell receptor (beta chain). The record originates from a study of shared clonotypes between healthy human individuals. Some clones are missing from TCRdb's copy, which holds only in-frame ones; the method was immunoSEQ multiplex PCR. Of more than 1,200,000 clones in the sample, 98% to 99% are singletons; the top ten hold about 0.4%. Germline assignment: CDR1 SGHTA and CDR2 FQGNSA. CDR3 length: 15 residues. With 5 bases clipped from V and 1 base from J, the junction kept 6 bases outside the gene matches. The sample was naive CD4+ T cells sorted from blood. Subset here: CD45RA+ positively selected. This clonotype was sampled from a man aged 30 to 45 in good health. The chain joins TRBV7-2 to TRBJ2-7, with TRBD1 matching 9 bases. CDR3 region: CASSRGQGGSYEQYF. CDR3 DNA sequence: TGTGCCAGCAGCAGGGGACAGGGAGGTTCCTACGAGCAGTACTTC.